These 14 T cell receptor gamma chains came from one sample sequenced in a study of gamma-delta chains in newborns, infants, children. TCRdb re-called clones from the reads via CATT. The sample yields around 1,500 gamma-chain clones, approximately 2.9% seen once. The source material was blood. The receptors derive from a child who was a newborn, infant or young child, either healthy, febrile or measles-vaccinated (not recorded which).

This clone was picked up a small number of times. Sequence at one end of the junction differs from germline and may be a read error. Within the sample, other DNA sequences also encode this same CDR3. The chain recombines TRGV9 with TRGJP. This CDR3 spans 18 amino acids. Germline V lookup: CDR1 GITISATS, CDR2 ISYDGTV (reference sequence). CDR3 sequence (DNA): TGTGCCTTATGGGAGGTCTTCCTCCCGGAGTTGGGCAAAAAAATCAAGGTATTT. It specifies CALWEVFLPELGKKIKVF.

This clone is deemed medium-sized. This sequence joins TRGV9 and TRGJP. The germline V gene has CDR1 GITISATS and CDR2 ISYDGTV (reference sequence). The CDR3 extends over 16 amino acids. V trimming: 4 bases; J trimming: 4 bases; junction bases outside the gene matches: 4. The CDR3 DNA sequence: TGTGCCTTGTGGGACAATCAAGAGTTGGGCAAAAAAATCAAGGTATTT. It codes for CALWDNQELGKKIKVF.

CDR3 residues: CALWEAPAELGKKIKVF. The CDR3, as DNA: TGTGCCTTGTGGGAGGCTCCTGCAGAGTTGGGCAAAAAAATCAAGGTATTT. The chain joins TRGV9 to TRGJP. J was trimmed by 6 bases and V by 2 bases; bases with no gene match: 7. CDR3 length equals 17 residues. Germline V lookup: CDR1 GITISATS, CDR2 ISYDGTV (reference sequence).

Sample share makes this clone large. Within the sample, other DNA sequences also encode this same CDR3. This chain connects TRGV9 to TRGJP. The CDR3 contains 15 residues. CDR1 and CDR2 from the germline V gene are GITISATS and ISYDGTV (reference sequence). V trimming: 4 bases; J trimming: 6 bases; junction bases outside the gene matches: 3. CDR3 nucleotides: TGTGCCTTGTGGGATTCAGAGTTGGGCAAAAAAATCAAGGTATTT. Its protein product is CALWDSELGKKIKVF.

By its share, this clone is large. Other nucleotide sequences from this sample produce the same CDR3. The rearrangement joins TRGV9 to TRGJ1 or TRGJ2. The V and J ends lost 0 bases and 2 bases, in that order; junction bases with no gene match: 4. This CDR3 is built from 14 residues. Germline V gene lookup returns CDR1 GITISATS and CDR2 ISYDGTV (reference sequence). The CDR3, as DNA: TGTGCCTTGTGGGAGGTGCAGGATTATTATAAGAAACTCTTT. Residues: CALWEVQDYYKKLF.

The sample holds a few counts of this clone. DNA and listed protein disagree at residue 12, so the protein shown here was translated from the DNA. The chain recombines TRGV5 with TRGJP1. The length of the CDR3 is 15 residues. The V gene's germline CDR1 is VINAFY and CDR2 YDVSNSKD. The CDR3 reads CATWDRFTTGWSKIF. In nucleotides, the CDR3 is TGTGCCACCTGGGACAGATTTACCACTGGTTGGTCCAAGATATTT.

By sample fraction, this clone is large (0.1 to 1%). Other DNA variants within this sample encode the same CDR3. The chain joins TRGV9 to TRGJP. Germline CDR1 GITISATS, CDR2 ISYDGTV (reference sequence). The V gene end was trimmed by 2 bases and the J gene end by 4 bases; junction bases not matched to a gene: 2. The CDR3 is 16 residues long. The CDR3 reads CALWEAQELGKKIKVF. The CDR3 DNA reads as TGTGCCTTGTGGGAGGCCCAAGAGTTGGGCAAAAAAATCAAGGTATTT.

On this clone itself: One end of the junction fails to match germline, which may point to a read error. V is TRGV9 and J is TRGJP. Germline CDR1 reads GITISATS; CDR2 reads ISYDGTV (reference sequence). This CDR3 has 18 amino acids. The CDR3 coding sequence is TGTGCCTTGCGGGAGGTCCCCCCGGGGTCGTTGGGCAAAAAAATCAAGGTATTT. Amino acids: CALREVPPGSLGKKIKVF.

Note on this clone: Germline and junction disagree at one end, which may indicate a read error. The identical CDR3 is also encoded by other nucleotide sequences in the sample. J is TRGJP2 and V is TRGV8. Germline values: CDR1 VENAVY, CDR2 YDSYNSRV. The CDR3 is 10 residues long. The CDR3 loop is CATWDWIKTF. DNA for the CDR3: TGTGCCACCTGGGATTGGATCAAGACGTTC.

This clone is medium-sized in the sample. The rearrangement uses TRGV9 and TRGJ1 or TRGJ2. Germline CDR1 GITISATS, CDR2 ISYDGTV (reference sequence). With V trimmed by 1 base and J by 3 bases, 0 bases remained unmatched. The CDR3 totals 12 residues. The CDR3 region has the DNA TGTGCCTTGTGGGAGGTTTATTATAAGAAACTCTTT. It translates to CALWEVYYKKLF.

A remark on this clone: A far larger clone is one base from this, pointing to a likely read error. The same CDR3 can be traced to other DNA sequences in this sample. The rearrangement links TRGV9 to TRGJP. This CDR3 is 18 amino acids long. From germline, CDR1 is GITISATS and CDR2 ISYDGTV (reference sequence). DNA of the CDR3: TGTGCCTTGTGGGAGGTCGGCCTTCAAGAGTTGGGTAAAAAAATCAAGGTATTT. This encodes CALWEVGLQELGKKIKVF.

This chain links TRGV9 with TRGJ1 or TRGJ2. The CDR3 contains 14 residues. The trim removed 0 bases at V and 1 base at J, leaving 3 bases unmatched. Germline V gene sequence: CDR1 GITISATS, CDR2 ISYDGTV (reference sequence). The CDR3 loop reads CALWEVTNYYKKLF. The CDR3 DNA reads TGTGCCTTGTGGGAGGTGACCAATTATTATAAGAAACTCTTT.

By share of the sample, this clone is medium-sized (0.01 to 0.1%). The sample has other DNA sequences that encode this CDR3 too. V usage is TRGV9 and J usage is TRGJP. Germline loops: CDR1 GITISATS, CDR2 ISYDGTV (reference sequence). This CDR3 is 16 amino acids long. V dropped 0 bases and J dropped 9; count of bases not matched to a gene: 5. The CDR3 region is CALWEVIGLGKKIKVF. The DNA for the CDR3 is TGTGCCTTGTGGGAGGTGATAGGGTTGGGCAAAAAAATCAAGGTATTT.

As regards this clone: The protein TCRdb lists belongs to a much larger clone and differs from this DNA's translation at residue 7, which points to a read error; the protein shown is made from the DNA. This sequence joins TRGV9 and TRGJP. CDR3 length equals 15 residues. Unmatched junction bases numbered 4, after V lost 0 bases and J lost 11 bases. Germline assignment: CDR1 GITISATS and CDR2 ISYDGTV (reference sequence). This chain's CDR3 is CALWEVGMGKKIKVF. CDR3 nucleotide sequence: TGTGCCTTGTGGGAGGTGGGAATGGGCAAAAAAATCAAGGTATTT.